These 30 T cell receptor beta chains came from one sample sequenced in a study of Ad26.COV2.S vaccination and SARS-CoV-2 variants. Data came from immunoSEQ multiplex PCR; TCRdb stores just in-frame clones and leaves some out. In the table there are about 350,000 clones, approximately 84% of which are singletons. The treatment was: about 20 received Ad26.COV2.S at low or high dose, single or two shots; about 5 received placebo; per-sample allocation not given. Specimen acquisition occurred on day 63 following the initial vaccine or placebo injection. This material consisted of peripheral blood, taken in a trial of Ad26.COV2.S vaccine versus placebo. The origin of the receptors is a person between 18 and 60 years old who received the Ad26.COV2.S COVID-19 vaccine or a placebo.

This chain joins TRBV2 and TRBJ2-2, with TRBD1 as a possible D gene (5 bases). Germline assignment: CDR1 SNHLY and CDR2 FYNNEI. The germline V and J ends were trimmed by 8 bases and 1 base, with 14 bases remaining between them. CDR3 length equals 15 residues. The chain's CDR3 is CASGFGQGNTGELFF. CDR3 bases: TGTGCCAGCGGTTTCGGGCAGGGGAACACCGGGGAGCTGTTTTTT. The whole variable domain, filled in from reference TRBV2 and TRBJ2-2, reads EPEVTQTPSHQVTQMGQEVILRCVPISNHLYFYWYRQILGQKVEFLVSFYNNEISEKSEIFDDQFSVERPDGSNFTLKIRSTKLEDSAMYFCASGFGQGNTGELFFGEGSRLTVL.

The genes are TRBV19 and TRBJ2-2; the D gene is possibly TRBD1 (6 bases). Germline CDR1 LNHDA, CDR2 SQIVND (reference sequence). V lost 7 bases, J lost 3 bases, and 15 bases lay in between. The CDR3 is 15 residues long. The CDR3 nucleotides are TGTGCCAGTATCCGGACAGATATTTACACCGGGGAGCTGTTTTTT. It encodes CASIRTDIYTGELFF.

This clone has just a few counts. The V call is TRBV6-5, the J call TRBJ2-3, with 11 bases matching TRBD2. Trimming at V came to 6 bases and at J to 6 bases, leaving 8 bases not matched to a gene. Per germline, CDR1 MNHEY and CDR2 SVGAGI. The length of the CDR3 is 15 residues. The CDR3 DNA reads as TGTGCCAGCAGACCCTCTAGCGGGGGGTGGGATACGCAGTATTTT. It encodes CASRPSSGGWDTQYF.

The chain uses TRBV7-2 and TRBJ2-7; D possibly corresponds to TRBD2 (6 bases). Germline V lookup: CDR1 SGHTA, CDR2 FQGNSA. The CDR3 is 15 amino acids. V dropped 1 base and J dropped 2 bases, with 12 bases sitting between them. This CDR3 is CASSLGGGGAYEQYF. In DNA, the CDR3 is TGTGCCAGCAGCTTAGGGGGCGGCGGGGCCTACGAGCAGTACTTC.

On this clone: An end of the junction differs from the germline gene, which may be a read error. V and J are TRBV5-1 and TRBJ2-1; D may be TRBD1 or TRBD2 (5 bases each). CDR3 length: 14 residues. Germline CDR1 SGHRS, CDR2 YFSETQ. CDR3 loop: CASSSIPGRFDQVF. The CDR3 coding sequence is TGCGCCAGCAGCTCCATTCCGGGACGGTTTGATCAAGTCTTC.

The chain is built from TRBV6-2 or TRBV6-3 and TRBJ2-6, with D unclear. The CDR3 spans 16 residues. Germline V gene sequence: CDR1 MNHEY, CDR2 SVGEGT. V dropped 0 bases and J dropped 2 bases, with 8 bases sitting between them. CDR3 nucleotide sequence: TGTGCCAGCAGTTACTCTAGTTTTCCTGGGGCCAACGTCCTGACTTTC. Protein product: CASSYSSFPGANVLTF.

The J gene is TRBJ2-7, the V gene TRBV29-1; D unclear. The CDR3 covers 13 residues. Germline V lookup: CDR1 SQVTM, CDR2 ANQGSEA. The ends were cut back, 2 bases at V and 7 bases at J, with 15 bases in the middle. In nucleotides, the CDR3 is TGCAGCGTTGAAAATGGTGTCAGACCAGAGCAGTACTTC. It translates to CSVENGVRPEQYF.

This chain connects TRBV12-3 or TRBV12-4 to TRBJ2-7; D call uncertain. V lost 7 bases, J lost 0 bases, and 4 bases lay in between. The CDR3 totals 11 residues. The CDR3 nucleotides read TGTGCCAGCACCAGCTCCTACGAGCAGTACTTC. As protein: CASTSSYEQYF.

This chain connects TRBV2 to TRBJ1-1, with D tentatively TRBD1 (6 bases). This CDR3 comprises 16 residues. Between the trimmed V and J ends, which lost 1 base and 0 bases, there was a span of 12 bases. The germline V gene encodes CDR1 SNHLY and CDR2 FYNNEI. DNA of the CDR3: TGTGCCAGCAGTGAAGGGGCAGGGGTTCTGAACACTGAAGCTTTCTTT. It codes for CASSEGAGVLNTEAFF. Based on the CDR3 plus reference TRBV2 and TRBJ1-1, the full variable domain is EPEVTQTPSHQVTQMGQEVILRCVPISNHLYFYWYRQILGQKVEFLVSFYNNEISEKSEIFDDQFSVERPDGSNFTLKIRSTKLEDSAMYFCASSEGAGVLNTEAFFGQGTRLTVV.

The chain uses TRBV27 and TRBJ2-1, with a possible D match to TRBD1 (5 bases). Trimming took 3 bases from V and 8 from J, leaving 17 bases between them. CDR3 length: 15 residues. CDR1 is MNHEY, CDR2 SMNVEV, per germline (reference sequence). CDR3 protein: CASSLGQAKVDEQFF. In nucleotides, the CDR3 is TGTGCCAGCAGTTTGGGGCAGGCGAAGGTCGATGAGCAGTTCTTC.

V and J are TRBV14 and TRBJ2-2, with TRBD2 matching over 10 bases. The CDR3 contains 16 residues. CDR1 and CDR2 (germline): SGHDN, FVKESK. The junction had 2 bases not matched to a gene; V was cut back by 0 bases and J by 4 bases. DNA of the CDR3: TGTGCCAGCAGCCAAGACCGACTAGCGGGCACCGGGGAGCTGTTTTTT. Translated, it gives CASSQDRLAGTGELFF.

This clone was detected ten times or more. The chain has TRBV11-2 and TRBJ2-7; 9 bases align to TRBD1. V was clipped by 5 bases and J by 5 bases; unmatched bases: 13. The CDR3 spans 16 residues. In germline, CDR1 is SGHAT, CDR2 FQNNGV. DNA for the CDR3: TGTGCCAGCAGCCTGGTTTTTGAGACAGGGGGGGACGAGCAGTACTTC. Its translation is CASSLVFETGGDEQYF.

Here the CDR3 reads CASRSNVASSGTGELFF. The CDR3, as DNA: TGTGCCAGCAGATCCAACGTGGCCTCGTCGGGCACCGGGGAGCTGTTTTTT. This sequence joins TRBV5-4 and TRBJ2-2, with unresolved D. The germline V gene has CDR1 SGHNT and CDR2 YYREEE (reference sequence). Between the trimmed V and J ends, which lost 5 bases and 4 bases, there was a span of 21 bases. This CDR3 contains 17 residues.

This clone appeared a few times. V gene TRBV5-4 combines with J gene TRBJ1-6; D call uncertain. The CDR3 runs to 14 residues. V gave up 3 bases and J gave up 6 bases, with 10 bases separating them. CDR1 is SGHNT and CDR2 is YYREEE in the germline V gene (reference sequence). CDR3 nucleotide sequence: TGTGCCAGCAGCTATGACGGGGTTAATTCACCCCTCCACTTT. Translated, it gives CASSYDGVNSPLHF.

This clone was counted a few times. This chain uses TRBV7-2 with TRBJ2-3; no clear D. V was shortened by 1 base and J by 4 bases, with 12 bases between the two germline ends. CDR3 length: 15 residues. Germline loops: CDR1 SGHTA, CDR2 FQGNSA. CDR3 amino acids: CASSLEWLDADTQYF. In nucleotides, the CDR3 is TGTGCCAGCAGCTTAGAATGGTTGGACGCAGATACGCAGTATTTT.

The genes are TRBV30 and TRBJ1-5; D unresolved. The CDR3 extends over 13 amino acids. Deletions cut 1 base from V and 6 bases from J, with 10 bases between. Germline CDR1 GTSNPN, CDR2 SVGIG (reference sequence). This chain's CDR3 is CAWSDLSGQPQHF. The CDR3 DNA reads TGTGCCTGGAGTGACCTTTCGGGTCAGCCCCAGCATTTT. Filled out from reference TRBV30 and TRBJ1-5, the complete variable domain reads SQTIHQWPATLVQPVGSPLSLECTVEGTSNPNLYWYRQAAGRGLQLLFYSVGIGQISSEVPQNLSASRPQDRQFILSSKKLLLSDSGFYLCAWSDLSGQPQHFGDGTRLSIL.

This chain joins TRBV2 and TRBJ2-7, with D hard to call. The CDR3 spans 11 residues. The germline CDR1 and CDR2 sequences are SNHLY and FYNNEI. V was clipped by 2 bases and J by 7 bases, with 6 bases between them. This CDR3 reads CASSEWQEQYF. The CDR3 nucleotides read TGTGCCAGCAGTGAATGGCAGGAGCAGTACTTC.

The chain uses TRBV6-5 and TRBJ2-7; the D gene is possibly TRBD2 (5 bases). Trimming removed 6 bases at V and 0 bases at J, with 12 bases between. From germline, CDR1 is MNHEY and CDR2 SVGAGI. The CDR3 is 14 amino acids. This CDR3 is CASRDFRSSYEQYF. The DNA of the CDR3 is TGTGCCAGCAGGGACTTTAGGAGCTCCTACGAGCAGTACTTC.

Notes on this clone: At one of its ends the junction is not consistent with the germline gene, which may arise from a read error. CDR3 in DNA: TGTGCTAGCAGCTTAGACGGGGGGGAAGGAGATACGCAGTATTTT. Protein: CASSLDGGEGDTQYF. The chain joins TRBV7-7 to TRBJ2-3; TRBD2 matches at 8 bases. The CDR3 spans 15 residues. The germline V gene has CDR1 SSHAT and CDR2 FNYEAQ (reference sequence).

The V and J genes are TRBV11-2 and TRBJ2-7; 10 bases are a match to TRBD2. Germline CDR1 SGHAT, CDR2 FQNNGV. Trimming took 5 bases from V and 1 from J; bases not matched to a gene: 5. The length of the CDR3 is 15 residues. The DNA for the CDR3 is TGTGCCAGCAGCCGTGTGGGACTAGCGTCCTACGAGCAGTACTTC. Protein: CASSRVGLASYEQYF.

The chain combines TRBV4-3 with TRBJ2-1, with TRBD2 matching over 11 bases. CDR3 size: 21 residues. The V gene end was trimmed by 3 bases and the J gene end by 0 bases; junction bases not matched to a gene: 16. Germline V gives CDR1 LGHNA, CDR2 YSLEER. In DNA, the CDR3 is TGCGCCAGCAGCCAGGATTACTTCGGGACTAGCGGAGGGGGCTCCTACAATGAGCAGTTCTTC. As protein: CASSQDYFGTSGGGSYNEQFF.

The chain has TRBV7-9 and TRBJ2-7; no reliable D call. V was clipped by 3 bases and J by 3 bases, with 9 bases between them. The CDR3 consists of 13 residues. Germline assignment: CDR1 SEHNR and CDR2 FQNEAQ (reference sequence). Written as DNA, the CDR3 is TGTGCCAGCAGCTTTGGGCGAGACTACGAGCAGTACTTC. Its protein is CASSFGRDYEQYF.

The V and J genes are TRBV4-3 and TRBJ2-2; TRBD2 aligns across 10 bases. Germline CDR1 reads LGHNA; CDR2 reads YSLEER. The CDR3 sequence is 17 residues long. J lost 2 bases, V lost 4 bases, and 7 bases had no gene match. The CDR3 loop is CASSLEAGGQNTGELFF. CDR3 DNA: TGCGCCAGCAGCCTAGAAGCGGGAGGGCAAAACACCGGGGAGCTGTTTTTT.

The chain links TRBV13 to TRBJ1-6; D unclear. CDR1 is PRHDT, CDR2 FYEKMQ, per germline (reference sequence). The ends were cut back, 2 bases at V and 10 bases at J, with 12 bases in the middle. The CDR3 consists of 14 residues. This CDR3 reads CASSLTVLGSPLHF. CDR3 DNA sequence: TGTGCCAGCAGCTTAACTGTGCTGGGGTCACCCCTCCACTTT.

CDR3 DNA sequence: TGTGCCAGCAGATCCCCCGGGACCCATTTCCCCTACGAGCAGTACTTC. It translates to CASRSPGTHFPYEQYF. The chain is built from TRBV28 and TRBJ2-7; D may be TRBD1 or TRBD2 (5 bases each). V gave up 6 bases and J gave up 2 bases, with 20 bases separating them. Germline-derived CDR1 and CDR2 are MDHEN and SYDVKM. This CDR3 has 16 amino acids.

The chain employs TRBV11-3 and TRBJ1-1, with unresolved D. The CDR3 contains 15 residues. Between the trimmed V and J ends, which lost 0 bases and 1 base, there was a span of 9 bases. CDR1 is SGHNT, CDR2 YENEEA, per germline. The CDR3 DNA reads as TGTGCCAGCAGCTTAGATCCCTCATGGAACACTGAAGCTTTCTTT. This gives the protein CASSLDPSWNTEAFF.

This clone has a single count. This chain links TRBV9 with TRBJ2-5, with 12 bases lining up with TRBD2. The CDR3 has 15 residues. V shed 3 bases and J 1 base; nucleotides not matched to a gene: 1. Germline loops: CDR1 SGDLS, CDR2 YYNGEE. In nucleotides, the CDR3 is TGTGCCAGCAGCGCGGGACTAGCGGGCCAAGAGACCCAGTACTTC. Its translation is CASSAGLAGQETQYF.

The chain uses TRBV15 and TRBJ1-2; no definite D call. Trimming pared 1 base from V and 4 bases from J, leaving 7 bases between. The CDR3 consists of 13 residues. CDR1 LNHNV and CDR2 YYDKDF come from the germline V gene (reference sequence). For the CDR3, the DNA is TGTGCCACCAGCAGAGGAGGGCTCTATGGCTACACCTTC. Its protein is CATSRGGLYGYTF.

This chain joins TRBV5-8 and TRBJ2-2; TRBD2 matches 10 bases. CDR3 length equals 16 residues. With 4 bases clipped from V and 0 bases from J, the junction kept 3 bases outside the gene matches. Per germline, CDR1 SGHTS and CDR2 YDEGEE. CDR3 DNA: TGTGCCAGCAGCGATGGACTAGCGGCGAACACCGGGGAGCTGTTTTTT. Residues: CASSDGLAANTGELFF. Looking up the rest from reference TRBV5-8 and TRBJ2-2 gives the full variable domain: EAGVTQSPTHLIKTRGQQATLRCSPISGHTSVYWYQQALGLGLQFLLWYDEGEERNRGNFPPRFSGRQFPNYSSELNVNALELEDSALYLCASSDGLAANTGELFFGEGSRLTVL.

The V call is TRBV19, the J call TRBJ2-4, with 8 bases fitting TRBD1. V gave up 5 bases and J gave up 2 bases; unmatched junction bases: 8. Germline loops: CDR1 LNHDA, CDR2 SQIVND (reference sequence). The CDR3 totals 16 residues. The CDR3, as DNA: TGTGCCAGTAGTCCACGACAGGGGACCACCAAAAACATTCAGTACTTC. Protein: CASSPRQGTTKNIQYF.